The table lists the clone carrying this TCR beta chain with many counts. The target antigen is unknown. The entry originates in a study of CD8 T cells in ankylosing spondylitis. General study results and limits: In synovial fluid and blood from reactive arthritis, some motif variants were previously reported.

Each TCR beta library was made by quantitative 5'-RACE that incorporated molecular barcodes. TCRdb re-called the 5' RACE reads through MiXCR, storing one row per CDR3 protein. In the table there are about 140,000 distinct CDR3 sequences, around 7.9% of which are singletons. Trimming cost V 4 bases and J 5 bases, with 12 bases left between them. CDR3 length equals 13 residues. In germline, CDR1 is LNHNV, CDR2 YYDKDF (reference sequence). The receptor comes from a female donor with ankylosing spondylitis or in good health (not recorded which). Material: blood, either unsorted or a sorted T cell fraction (not recorded which). The chain joins TRBV15 to TRBJ2-7; D is unclear. In DNA form, the CDR3 reads TGTGCCACCAGCACTTTCCCCCCCAACGAGCAGTACTTC. Its protein is CATSTFPPNEQYF. The variable domain in full, completed from reference TRBV15 and TRBJ2-7, reads DAMVIQNPRYQVTQFGKPVTLSCSQTLNHNVMYWYQQKSSQAPKLLFHYYDKDFNNEADTPDNFQSRRPNTSFCFLDIRSPGLGDTAMYLCATSTFPPNEQYFGPGTRLTVT.